Below, 24 T cell receptor beta chains from the same sample are listed, as sequenced in a study of CD8+ T cells in alopecia areata. Following extraction, RNA underwent reverse transcription to cDNA, which served as the sequencing template. Clones were read by immunoSEQ multiplex PCR, and TCRdb kept only the in-frame ones, dropping some. The repertoire holds about 64,000 clones, with about 40% as singletons. The source material was NKG2D-low CD8+ T cells sorted from blood. The origin of the receptors is a human donor with alopecia areata.

This clone was counted between two and nine times. This chain connects TRBV4-3 to TRBJ2-1, with TRBD2 matching over 9 bases. Germline V CDR1 and CDR2: LGHNA, YSLEER. CDR3 length: 17 amino acids. Trimming at V came to 3 bases and at J to 7 bases, leaving 13 bases not matched to a gene. In DNA, the CDR3 is TGCGCCAGCAGCCAGAGGGTAGCGGGGGCCGAGGGGAATGAGCAGTTCTTC. It yields the protein CASSQRVAGAEGNEQFF.

The chain couples TRBV7-9 to TRBJ1-1, with TRBD1 identical over 8 bases. V lost 2 bases, J lost 5 bases, and 10 bases stayed unmatched. CDR3 length: 16 amino acids. Germline V CDR1 and CDR2: SEHNR, FQNEAQ (reference sequence). CDR3 in DNA: TGTGCCAGCAGCTTACCGGGACAGGAGGGAAGGACTGAAGCTTTCTTT. It encodes CASSLPGQEGRTEAFF.

The chain links TRBV7-2 to TRBJ2-3; TRBD2 aligns across 8 bases. The CDR3 totals 17 residues. From germline, CDR1 is SGHTA and CDR2 FQGNSA. Trimming at V came to 1 base and at J to 4 bases, leaving 10 bases not matched to a gene. CDR3 residues: CASSLERAGGVADTQYF. The DNA for the CDR3 is TGTGCCAGCAGCTTAGAGCGGGCGGGGGGAGTCGCAGATACGCAGTATTTT.

The CDR3 DNA follows: TGTGCCAGCAGTTTATCGGCAACAGGGTACGAGCAGTACTTC. This gives the protein CASSLSATGYEQYF. The chain has TRBV27 and TRBJ2-7, with a weak D call TRBD1 (6 bases). V shed 0 bases and J shed 4 bases, with 10 bases lying between them. Per the germline V gene, CDR1 is MNHEY and CDR2 is SMNVEV (reference sequence). The CDR3 has 14 residues.

V is TRBV7-9 and J is TRBJ2-7; no clear D gene. The CDR3 runs to 13 residues. V lost 3 bases and J lost 3, with 9 bases in between. Germline values: CDR1 SEHNR, CDR2 FQNEAQ (reference sequence). For the CDR3, the DNA is TGTGCCAGCAGCTTGCCGGTCCGCTACGAGCAGTACTTC. Protein: CASSLPVRYEQYF.

The chain recombines TRBV7-8 with TRBJ1-1; weak D call: TRBD1 (6 bases). Trimming removed 4 bases from V and 4 bases from J, with 19 bases in between. The germline V gene encodes CDR1 SGHVS and CDR2 FQNEAQ. The CDR3 is 16 amino acids. The CDR3 coding sequence is TGTGCCAGCAGCTACCTTACCCGGACAGTGATCACTGAAGCTTTCTTT. Its protein product is CASSYLTRTVITEAFF.

The chain couples TRBV7-6 to TRBJ2-2; a possible D gene is TRBD2 (7 bases). Germline CDR1 and CDR2: SGHVS and FNYEAQ. The CDR3 is made up of 16 amino acids. V shed 3 bases and J shed 4 bases, with 15 bases lying between them. The CDR3 reads CASSFTGGHPTGELFF. CDR3 bases: TGTGCCAGCAGCTTTACCGGGGGGCATCCCACCGGGGAGCTGTTTTTT.

The chain recombines TRBV27 with TRBJ2-7; D not certain. This CDR3 is 13 amino acids long. V lost 1 base, J lost 1 base, and 5 bases lay in between. The V gene's germline CDR1 is MNHEY and CDR2 SMNVEV (reference sequence). Here the CDR3 DNA reads TGTGCCAGCAGTTTATTCAGTTCCTACGAGCAGTACTTC. Translated: CASSLFSSYEQYF.

V is TRBV7-7 and J is TRBJ2-5; D possibly corresponds to TRBD1 (5 bases). V was clipped by 1 base and J by 5 bases, with 11 bases between them. CDR1 SSHAT and CDR2 FNYEAQ come from the germline V gene (reference sequence). The CDR3 runs 14 residues. In nucleotides, the CDR3 is TGTGCCAGCAGCTTAGGGGCAGGGAAGGAGACCCAGTACTTC. Encoded protein: CASSLGAGKETQYF.

This clone was seen repeatedly, ten times or more. Written as DNA, the CDR3 is TGTGCCAGCAGCTCTAGGGGGTCCACTGGAAACACCATATATTTT. It yields the protein CASSSRGSTGNTIYF. The chain links TRBV7-2 to TRBJ1-3; tentatively, D is TRBD1 (6 bases). The CDR3 consists of 15 residues. Trimming removed 4 bases from V and 2 bases from J, with 12 bases in between. Germline lookup yields CDR1 SGHTA and CDR2 FQGNSA.

This chain connects TRBV14 to TRBJ2-1; a possible D gene is TRBD1 (6 bases). Trimming pared 0 bases from V and 8 bases from J, leaving 11 bases between. CDR1 is SGHDN and CDR2 is FVKESK in the germline V gene. The CDR3 totals 14 residues. DNA for the CDR3: TGTGCCAGCAGCCAAGAATCCAGGGGCGATGAGCAGTTCTTC. It is translated as CASSQESRGDEQFF. Full variable domain (rest looked up from reference TRBV14 and TRBJ2-1): EAGVTQFPSHSVIEKGQTVTLRCDPISGHDNLYWYRRVMGKEIKFLLHFVKESKQDESGMPNNRFLAERTGGTYSTLKVQPAELEDSGVYFCASSQESRGDEQFFGPGTRLTVL.

The rearrangement uses TRBV13 and TRBJ2-1; TRBD2 matches at 14 bases. V was clipped by 4 bases and J by 10 bases; unmatched bases: 3. From germline, CDR1 is PRHDT and CDR2 FYEKMQ (reference sequence). This CDR3 has 14 residues. The CDR3 sequence: CASSSGLAGVEQFF. DNA of the CDR3: TGTGCCAGCAGCTCGGGACTAGCGGGAGTAGAGCAGTTCTTC.

This sequence joins TRBV7-9 and TRBJ2-3, with TRBD2 identical over 8 bases. V dropped 5 bases and J dropped 6; count of bases not matched to a gene: 13. Germline assignment: CDR1 SEHNR and CDR2 FQNEAQ (reference sequence). There are 16 residues in the CDR3. As DNA, the CDR3 is TGTGCCAGCAGCCCAGGTCCTCACGGGGGGGCCGATACGCAGTATTTT. Residues: CASSPGPHGGADTQYF.

The chain couples TRBV29-1 to TRBJ1-1; 8 bases are shared with TRBD1. The CDR3 consists of 13 residues. The V segment lost 8 bases and the J segment 1 base; nucleotides outside the gene matches: 6. Germline-derived CDR1 and CDR2 are SQVTM and ANQGSEA. The CDR3 here is CSSLQGANTEAFF. CDR3 in DNA: TGCAGCAGTTTGCAGGGGGCGAACACTGAAGCTTTCTTT.

For the CDR3, the DNA is TGTGCCAGTAGCTCAGGGGGAATGAACACTGAAGCTTTCTTT. Protein: CASSSGGMNTEAFF. The chain links TRBV19 to TRBJ1-1; 7 bases align to TRBD1. This CDR3 region has 14 residues. V trimming: 6 bases; J trimming: 0 bases; junction bases outside the gene matches: 4. Germline-derived CDR1 and CDR2 are LNHDA and SQIVND (reference sequence).

This chain joins TRBV7-9 and TRBJ2-5; 8 bases match TRBD1. The CDR3 length is 14 residues. J was trimmed by 5 bases and V by 4 bases; bases with no gene match: 6. Germline loops: CDR1 SEHNR, CDR2 FQNEAQ (reference sequence). Written as DNA, the CDR3 is TGTGCCAGCAGCTCCAGGGGGCGTGGGGAGACCCAGTACTTC. The encoded protein is CASSSRGRGETQYF.

This chain connects TRBV5-1 to TRBJ1-4; maybe TRBD1 (6 bases). Per the germline V gene, CDR1 is SGHRS and CDR2 is YFSETQ. The CDR3 is 17 residues long. The V end lost 0 bases, the J end lost 1 base, and 13 bases lay between the germline ends. The CDR3 loop reads CASSLALRRGTNEKLFF. The DNA for the CDR3 is TGCGCCAGCAGCTTGGCCCTTCGCAGGGGAACTAATGAAAAACTGTTTTTT. Together with reference TRBV5-1 and TRBJ1-4, the CDR3 gives the full variable domain: KAGVTQTPRYLIKTRGQQVTLSCSPISGHRSVSWYQQTPGQGLQFLFEYFSETQRNKGNFPGRFSGRQFSNSRSEMNVSTLELGDSALYLCASSLALRRGTNEKLFFGSGTQLSVL.

The rearrangement uses TRBV6-6 and TRBJ1-4, with D tentatively TRBD1 (6 bases). Per the germline V gene, CDR1 is MNHNY and CDR2 is SVGAGI (reference sequence). This CDR3 has 14 amino acids. Trimming took off 6 bases at V and 5 bases at J, with 13 bases between the two ends. CDR3: CASSHDRFNEKLFF. As DNA, the CDR3 is TGTGCCAGCAGCCACGACAGGTTCAATGAAAAACTGTTTTTT.

Note on this clone: No conserved phenylalanine or tryptophan is present at the end of the CDR3, so a read error is the likely explanation. The limits of the CDR3 on the DNA are not certain, so only TCRdb's listed CDR3 is given. CDR3 in amino acids: CSAKPFNRGL. This chain joins TRBV20-1 and TRBJ1-1; the D call TRBD1 from the table was never checked on the DNA. The CDR3 region is 10 residues in length, termini included. Germline V CDR1 and CDR2: DFQATT, SNEGSKA (reference sequence).

The gene calls are TRBV27 and TRBJ2-1; 7 bases map to TRBD2. J lost 5 bases, V lost 1 base, and 2 bases had no gene match. CDR3 length: 14 residues. Germline V gene lookup returns CDR1 MNHEY and CDR2 SMNVEV (reference sequence). The CDR3, as DNA: TGTGCCAGCAGTTTATTGGGGGGGAACAATGAGCAGTTCTTC. This translates into CASSLLGGNNEQFF.

Here the CDR3 reads CAISRTGNDQPQHF. DNA for the CDR3: TGTGCCATCAGTCGGACAGGGAACGATCAGCCCCAGCATTTT. The V call is TRBV10-3, the J call TRBJ1-5, with 8 bases aligning to TRBD1. Per germline, CDR1 ENHRY and CDR2 SYGVKD. Trimming took 5 bases from V and 5 from J; bases not matched to a gene: 5. There are 14 residues in the CDR3.

This rearrangement joins TRBV6-4 to TRBJ2-3, with 11 bases lining up with TRBD1. Germline V CDR1 and CDR2: MRHNA, SNTAGT. This CDR3 region has 16 residues. V shed 8 bases and J 0 bases; nucleotides not matched to a gene: 7. The chain's CDR3 is CASYEDRGPSTDTQYF. For the CDR3, the DNA is TGTGCCAGCTACGAGGACAGGGGGCCTAGCACAGATACGCAGTATTTT.

This rearrangement joins TRBV29-1 to TRBJ2-5; TRBD2 matches 8 bases. The junction had 15 bases not matched to a gene; V was cut back by 1 base and J by 5 bases. The CDR3 totals 17 residues. Germline CDR1 and CDR2: SQVTM and ANQGSEA. CDR3 nucleotide sequence: TGCAGCGTTGAAGGACGCGCCCGGCGGGGGGCGGGGGAGACCCAGTACTTC. Translated, it gives CSVEGRARRGAGETQYF.

The chain uses TRBV2 and TRBJ2-7; D not certain. CDR1 and CDR2 from the germline V gene are SNHLY and FYNNEI. The length of the CDR3 is 13 residues. V lost 4 bases to trimming and J lost 1 base, with 8 bases between them. DNA for the CDR3: TGTGCCAGCAGTGCTCGTCCTTCCTACGAGCAGTACTTC. Protein product: CASSARPSYEQYF.